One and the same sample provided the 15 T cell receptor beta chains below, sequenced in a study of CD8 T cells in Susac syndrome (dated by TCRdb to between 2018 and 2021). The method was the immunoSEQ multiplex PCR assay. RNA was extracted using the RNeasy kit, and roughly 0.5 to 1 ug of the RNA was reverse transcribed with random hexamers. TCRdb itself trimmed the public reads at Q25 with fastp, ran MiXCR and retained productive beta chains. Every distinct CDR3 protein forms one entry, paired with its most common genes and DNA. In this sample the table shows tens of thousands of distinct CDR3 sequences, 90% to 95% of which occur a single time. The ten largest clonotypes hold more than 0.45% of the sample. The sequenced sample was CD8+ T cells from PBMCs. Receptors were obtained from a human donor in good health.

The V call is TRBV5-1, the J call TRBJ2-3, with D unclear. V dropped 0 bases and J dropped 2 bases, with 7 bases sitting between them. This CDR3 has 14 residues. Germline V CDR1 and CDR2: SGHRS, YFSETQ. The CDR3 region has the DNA TGCGCCAGCAGCTTGGGCGGAGACACAGATACGCAGTATTTT. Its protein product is CASSLGGDTDTQYF.

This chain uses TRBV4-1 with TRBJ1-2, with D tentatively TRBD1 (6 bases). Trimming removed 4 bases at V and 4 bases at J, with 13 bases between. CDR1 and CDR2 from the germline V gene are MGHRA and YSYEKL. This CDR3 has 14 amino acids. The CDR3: CASSPSTGLYGYTF. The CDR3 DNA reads TGCGCCAGCAGCCCCTCGACAGGTCTCTATGGCTACACCTTC.

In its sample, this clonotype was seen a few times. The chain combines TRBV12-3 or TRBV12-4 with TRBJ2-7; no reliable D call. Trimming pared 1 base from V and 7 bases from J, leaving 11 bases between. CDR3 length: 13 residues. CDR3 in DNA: TGTGCCAGCAGTTTAGGGCTAGAGAGTGAGCAGTACTTC. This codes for CASSLGLESEQYF.

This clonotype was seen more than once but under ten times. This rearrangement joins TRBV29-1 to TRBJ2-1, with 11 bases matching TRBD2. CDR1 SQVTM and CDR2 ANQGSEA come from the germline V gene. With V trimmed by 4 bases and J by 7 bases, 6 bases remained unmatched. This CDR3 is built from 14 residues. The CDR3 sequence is CSVVSGRASNEQFF. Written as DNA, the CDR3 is TGCAGCGTTGTTAGCGGGAGGGCCTCAAATGAGCAGTTCTTC.

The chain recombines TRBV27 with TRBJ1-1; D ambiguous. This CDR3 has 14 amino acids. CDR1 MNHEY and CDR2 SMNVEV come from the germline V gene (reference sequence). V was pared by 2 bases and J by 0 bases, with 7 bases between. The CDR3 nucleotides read TGTGCCAGCAGTTTAACCAGCTTGAACACTGAAGCTTTCTTT. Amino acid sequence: CASSLTSLNTEAFF.

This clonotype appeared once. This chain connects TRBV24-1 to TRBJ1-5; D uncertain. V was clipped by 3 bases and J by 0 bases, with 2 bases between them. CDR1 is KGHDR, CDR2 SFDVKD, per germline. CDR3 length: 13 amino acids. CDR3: CATSDASNQPQHF. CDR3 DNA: TGTGCCACCAGTGATGCTAGCAATCAGCCCCAGCATTTT.

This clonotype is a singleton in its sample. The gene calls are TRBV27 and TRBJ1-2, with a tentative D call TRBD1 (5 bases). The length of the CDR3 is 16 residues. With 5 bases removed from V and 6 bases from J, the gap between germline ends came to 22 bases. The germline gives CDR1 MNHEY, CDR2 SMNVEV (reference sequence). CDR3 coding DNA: TGTGCCAGCAGTGAGCCGGGGATGTCAGGGAAGGATGGCTACACCTTC. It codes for CASSEPGMSGKDGYTF.

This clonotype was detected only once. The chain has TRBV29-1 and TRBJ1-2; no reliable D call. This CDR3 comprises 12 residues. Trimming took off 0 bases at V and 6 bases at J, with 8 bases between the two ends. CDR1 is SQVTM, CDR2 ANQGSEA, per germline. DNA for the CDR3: TGCAGCGTTGAAGATTGGGCGAATGGCTACACCTTC. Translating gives CSVEDWANGYTF. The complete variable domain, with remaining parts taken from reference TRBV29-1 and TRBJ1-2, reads SAVISQKPSRDICQRGTSLTIQCQVDSQVTMMFWYRQQPGQSLTLIATANQGSEATYESGFVIDKFPISRPNLTFSTLTVSNMSPEDSSIYLCSVEDWANGYTFGSGTRLTVV.

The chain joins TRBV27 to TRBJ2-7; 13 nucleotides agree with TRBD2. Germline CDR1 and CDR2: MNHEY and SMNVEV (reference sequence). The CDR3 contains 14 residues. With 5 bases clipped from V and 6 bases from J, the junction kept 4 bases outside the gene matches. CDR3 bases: TGTGCCAGCAGTCTTGGGACTAGCGGGATCGAGCAGTACTTC. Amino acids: CASSLGTSGIEQYF.

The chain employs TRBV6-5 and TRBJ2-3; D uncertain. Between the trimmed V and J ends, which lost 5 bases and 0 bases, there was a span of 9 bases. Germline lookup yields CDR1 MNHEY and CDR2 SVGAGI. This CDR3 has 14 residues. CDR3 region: CASSPRSSTDTQYF. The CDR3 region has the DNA TGTGCCAGCAGTCCCCGGTCCAGCACAGATACGCAGTATTTT.

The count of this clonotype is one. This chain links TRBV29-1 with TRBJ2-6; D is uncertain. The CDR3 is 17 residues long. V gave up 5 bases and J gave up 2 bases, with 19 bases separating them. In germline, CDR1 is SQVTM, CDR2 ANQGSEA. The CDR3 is CSVWSQKRNPGANVLTF. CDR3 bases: TGCAGCGTTTGGTCTCAAAAGCGAAACCCTGGGGCCAACGTCCTGACTTTC.

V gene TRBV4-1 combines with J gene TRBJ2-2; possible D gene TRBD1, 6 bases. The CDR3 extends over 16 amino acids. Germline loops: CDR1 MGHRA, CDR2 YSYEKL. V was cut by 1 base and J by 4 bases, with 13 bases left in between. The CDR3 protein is CASSQVYRVATGELFF. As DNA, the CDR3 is TGCGCCAGCAGCCAAGTTTACAGGGTGGCCACCGGGGAGCTGTTTTTT.

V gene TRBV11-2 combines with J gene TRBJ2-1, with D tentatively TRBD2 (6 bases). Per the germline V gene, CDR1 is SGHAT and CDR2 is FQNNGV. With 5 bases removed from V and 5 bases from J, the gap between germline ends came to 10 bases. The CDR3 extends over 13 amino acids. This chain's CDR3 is CASSPDYHNEQFF. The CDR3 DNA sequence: TGTGCCAGCAGCCCGGACTATCACAATGAGCAGTTCTTC.

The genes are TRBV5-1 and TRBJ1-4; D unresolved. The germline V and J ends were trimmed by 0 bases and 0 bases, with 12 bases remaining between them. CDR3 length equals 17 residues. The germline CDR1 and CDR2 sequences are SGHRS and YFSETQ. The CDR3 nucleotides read TGCGCCAGCAGCTTGGAACAGCGTCGTGCAACTAATGAAAAACTGTTTTTT. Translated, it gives CASSLEQRRATNEKLFF.

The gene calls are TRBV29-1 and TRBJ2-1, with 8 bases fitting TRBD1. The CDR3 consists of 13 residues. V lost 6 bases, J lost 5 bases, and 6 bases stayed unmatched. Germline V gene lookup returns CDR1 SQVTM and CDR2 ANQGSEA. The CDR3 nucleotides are TGCAGCGTCACCGGGACAGGAAACAATGAGCAGTTCTTC. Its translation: CSVTGTGNNEQFF.